What follows is one TCR beta chain and its context. What it binds is not known. TCR beta CDR3 regions were amplified from RNA transcripts. HTBI primers were the set used in a first-round RT-PCR of the TCR CDR3. One entry per CDR3 protein results from TCRdb running MiXCR on the multiplex PCR reads. The sample includes approximately 380,000 distinct CDR3 sequences, roughly 13% of them seen just once. The data originate from a study of T cells in Graves' hyperthyroidism and ophthalmopathy. As for the study in general: At initial diagnosis, before any treatment had begun, peripheral blood was obtained. Study results and limitations: Blood also held most thyroid clonotypes expanded beyond 0.001.

Diagnoses rested on clinical symptoms, serum thyroxine and TRAb, thyroid ultrasound and orbital computed tomography. The source of the PBMCs was 8.5 to 10 ml of fresh peripheral blood. V lost 1 base, J lost 3 bases, and 9 bases lay in between. Germline V gene data show CDR1 as MGHRA and CDR2 as YSYEKL. CDR3 size: 14 residues. V is TRBV4-1 and J is TRBJ2-5; D is uncertain. This clonotype originated in a man aged 50-60 years with Graves' ophthalmopathy. The source material was blood. CDR3 DNA: TGCGCCAGCAGCCAAGTTGGGGAAAAAGAGACCCAGTACTTC. This translates into CASSQVGEKETQYF.